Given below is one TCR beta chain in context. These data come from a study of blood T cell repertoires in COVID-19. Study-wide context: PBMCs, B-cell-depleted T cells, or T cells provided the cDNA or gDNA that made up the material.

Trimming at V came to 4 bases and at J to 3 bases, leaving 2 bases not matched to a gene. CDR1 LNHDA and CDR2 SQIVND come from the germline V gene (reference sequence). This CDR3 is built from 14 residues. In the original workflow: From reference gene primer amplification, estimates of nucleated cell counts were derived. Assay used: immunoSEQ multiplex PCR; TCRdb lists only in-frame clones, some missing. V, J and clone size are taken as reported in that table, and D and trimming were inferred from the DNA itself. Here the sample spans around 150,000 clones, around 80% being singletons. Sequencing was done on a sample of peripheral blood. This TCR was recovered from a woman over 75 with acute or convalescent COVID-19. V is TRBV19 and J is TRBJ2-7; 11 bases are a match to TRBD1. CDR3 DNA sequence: TGTGCCAGTAGTACGGGACAGGGGGGCTACGAGCAGTACTTC. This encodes CASSTGQGGYEQYF. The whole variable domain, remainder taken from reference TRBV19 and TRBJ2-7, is DGGITQSPKYLFRKEGQNVTLSCEQNLNHDAMYWYRQDPGQGLRLIYYSQIVNDFQKGDIAEGYSVSREKKESFPLTVTSAQKNPTAFYLCASSTGQGGYEQYFGPGTRLTVT.